The rows below give T cell receptor beta chains drawn from one sample of a study of blood T cell repertoires in COVID-19. Repertoires were generated with immunoSEQ multiplex PCR, while TCRdb's copy carries only in-frame clones and drops some. The table records some 210,000 clones, approximately 80% of them present only once. The sample consisted of PBMCs or T cells enriched from blood (not recorded which). The source is a man aged 25 to 45 with acute COVID-19. Each CDR3 is given without its conserved first and last residue. Each record gives: J gene, V gene, CDR3 protein.

J gene: TRBJ2-5
V gene: TRBV5-1
CDR3 protein: ASIRTSGGAGETQY

J gene: TRBJ1-3
V gene: TRBV27
CDR3 protein: ASSLSGGPSRSTIY

J gene: TRBJ1-1
V gene: TRBV29-1
CDR3 protein: SVDRGHLNTEAF

J gene: TRBJ2-5
V gene: TRBV6-5
CDR3 protein: ASRLRTSGETQY

J gene: TRBJ2-2
V gene: TRBV18
CDR3 protein: ASSRQSNTGELF

J gene: TRBJ2-7
V gene: TRBV3-1/TRBV3-2
CDR3 protein: ASASRTSNYEQY

J gene: TRBJ1-3
V gene: TRBV12-5
CDR3 protein: ASALGGSSGNTIY

J gene: TRBJ2-7
V gene: TRBV6-5
CDR3 protein: ASSYSGRLSSYEQY

J gene: TRBJ2-1
V gene: TRBV13
CDR3 protein: ASSPVAGGATNEQF

J gene: TRBJ1-1
V gene: TRBV10-3
CDR3 protein: AISETGYTEAF

J gene: TRBJ1-4
V gene: TRBV28
CDR3 protein: ASSPQTLSGTGSEKLF

J gene: TRBJ2-2
V gene: TRBV7-9
CDR3 protein: ASSTGQGAAGELF

J gene: TRBJ1-5
V gene: TRBV30
CDR3 protein: AWSAGGNQPQH

J gene: TRBJ1-1
V gene: TRBV6-1
CDR3 protein: ASSEGGGRTEAF

J gene: TRBJ1-1
V gene: TRBV10-3
CDR3 protein: AISDSGGAEAF

J gene: TRBJ1-1
V gene: TRBV12-3/TRBV12-4
CDR3 protein: ASRTGRNTAF

J gene: TRBJ1-5
V gene: TRBV6-5
CDR3 protein: ASITGAGPQH

J gene: TRBJ2-1
V gene: TRBV29-1
CDR3 protein: SVGLAANEQF

J gene: TRBJ2-7
V gene: TRBV29-1
CDR3 protein: SVEKGDGSYEQY

J gene: TRBJ1-2
V gene: TRBV6-1
CDR3 protein: ASSEYGYGYT

J gene: TRBJ1-6
V gene: TRBV5-1
CDR3 protein: ASSQGQAESPLH

J gene: TRBJ2-7
V gene: TRBV14
CDR3 protein: ASSHVARGQSYEQY

J gene: TRBJ1-5
V gene: TRBV2
CDR3 protein: ASRRTGDQPQH

J gene: TRBJ1-4
V gene: TRBV6-2/TRBV6-3
CDR3 protein: ASSPGQLNEKLF

J gene: TRBJ2-3
V gene: TRBV2
CDR3 protein: ASSQRGAPTEVTDTQY

J gene: TRBJ1-6
V gene: TRBV10-3
CDR3 protein: AIGENRGSPLH

J gene: TRBJ2-2
V gene: TRBV15
CDR3 protein: ATNQQGNTGELF

J gene: TRBJ2-7
V gene: TRBV12-5
CDR3 protein: ASGLDRGTEQY

J gene: TRBJ2-7
V gene: TRBV11-3
CDR3 protein: ASSLGTSGGPYEQY

J gene: TRBJ2-5
V gene: TRBV27
CDR3 protein: ATRTSGPRETQY

J gene: TRBJ2-5
V gene: TRBV6-2/TRBV6-3
CDR3 protein: ASSYGGWGQETQY

J gene: TRBJ2-7
V gene: TRBV27
CDR3 protein: ASRLRYLGDYEQY

J gene: TRBJ2-3
V gene: TRBV3-1/TRBV3-2
CDR3 protein: ASSQRSPGGDTQY

J gene: TRBJ1-1
V gene: TRBV6-5
CDR3 protein: ASSYSTGTEAF

J gene: TRBJ1-6
V gene: TRBV6-5
CDR3 protein: ASTPLGQGNSPLH

J gene: TRBJ1-2
V gene: TRBV18
CDR3 protein: ASSPRQGDGYT

J gene: TRBJ2-5
V gene: TRBV7-2
CDR3 protein: ASSLLAGVQETQY

J gene: TRBJ1-1
V gene: TRBV3-1/TRBV3-2
CDR3 protein: ASSQEKRNTGRKAF

J gene: TRBJ1-1
V gene: TRBV6-4
CDR3 protein: ASRGTGDTEAF

J gene: TRBJ2-5
V gene: TRBV9
CDR3 protein: ASSVAGQVQETQY

J gene: TRBJ1-2
V gene: TRBV30
CDR3 protein: AWSALGYGYT

J gene: TRBJ2-7
V gene: TRBV6-5
CDR3 protein: ASTPGLGGEQY

J gene: TRBJ1-1
V gene: TRBV7-6
CDR3 protein: ASSLTPGGNTEAF

J gene: TRBJ2-1
V gene: TRBV12-3/TRBV12-4
CDR3 protein: ASSFPKGMEQF

J gene: TRBJ1-1
V gene: TRBV27
CDR3 protein: ASSPRGIVTEAF

J gene: TRBJ2-3
V gene: TRBV7-9
CDR3 protein: ASSLAATDTQY

J gene: TRBJ1-5
V gene: TRBV9
CDR3 protein: ASSETGAGPQH

J gene: TRBJ1-1
V gene: TRBV29-1
CDR3 protein: STAPPDRGNTEAF

J gene: TRBJ2-2
V gene: TRBV12-3/TRBV12-4
CDR3 protein: ASSLQGGGLF

J gene: TRBJ1-5
V gene: TRBV19
CDR3 protein: ASSMLGGVLGNQPQH

J gene: TRBJ2-7
V gene: TRBV6-5
CDR3 protein: ASGPDRASYEQY

J gene: TRBJ2-2
V gene: TRBV7-6
CDR3 protein: ASSELTFAAGELF

J gene: TRBJ1-2
V gene: TRBV6-5
CDR3 protein: ASSYSTGQNGYT